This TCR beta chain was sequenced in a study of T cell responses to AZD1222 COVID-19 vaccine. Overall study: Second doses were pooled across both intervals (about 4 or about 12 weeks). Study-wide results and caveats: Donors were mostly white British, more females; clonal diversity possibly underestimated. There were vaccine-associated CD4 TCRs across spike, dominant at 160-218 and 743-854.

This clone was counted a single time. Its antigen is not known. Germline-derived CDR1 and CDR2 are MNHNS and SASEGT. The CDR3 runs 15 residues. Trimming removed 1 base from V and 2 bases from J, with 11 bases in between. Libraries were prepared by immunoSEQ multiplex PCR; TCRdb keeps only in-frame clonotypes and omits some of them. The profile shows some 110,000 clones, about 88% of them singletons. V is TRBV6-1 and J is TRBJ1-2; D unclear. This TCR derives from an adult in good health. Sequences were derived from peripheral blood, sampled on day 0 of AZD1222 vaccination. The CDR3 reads CASSEVENPNYGYTF. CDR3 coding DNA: TGTGCCAGCAGTGAAGTCGAGAATCCGAACTATGGCTACACCTTC.